This TCR beta chain comes out of a study of blood T cell repertoires in COVID-19. Study information: From the United States, Italy and Spain came samples of acute and convalescent COVID-19. T cells, B-cell-depleted T cells, or PBMCs provided the cDNA or gDNA that served as material.

In the original processing: From reference gene primer amplification, estimates of nucleated cell counts were derived. Repertoires were generated with immunoSEQ multiplex PCR, while TCRdb's copy carries only in-frame clones and drops some. D and trimming come from the DNA, and the V and J calls and clone size come from that table. This table holds around 64,000 clones, approximately 90% found once. CDR1 and CDR2 (germline): LNHDA, SQIVND (reference sequence). The CDR3 has 14 amino acids. Trimming removed 5 bases from V and 12 bases from J; junction bases left unmatched: 10. What was sequenced was peripheral blood. This clonotype was sampled from a woman of 80 years or more with acute or convalescent COVID-19. The gene calls are TRBV19 and TRBJ1-6, with TRBD1 identical over 7 bases. The CDR3 is CASSLRGQRLPLHF. The CDR3 region has the DNA TGTGCCAGTAGTCTCCGGGGACAGAGATTACCCCTCCACTTT. Combining the CDR3 with reference TRBV19 and TRBJ1-6 gives the whole variable domain DGGITQSPKYLFRKEGQNVTLSCEQNLNHDAMYWYRQDPGQGLRLIYYSQIVNDFQKGDIAEGYSVSREKKESFPLTVTSAQKNPTAFYLCASSLRGQRLPLHFGNGTRLTVT.